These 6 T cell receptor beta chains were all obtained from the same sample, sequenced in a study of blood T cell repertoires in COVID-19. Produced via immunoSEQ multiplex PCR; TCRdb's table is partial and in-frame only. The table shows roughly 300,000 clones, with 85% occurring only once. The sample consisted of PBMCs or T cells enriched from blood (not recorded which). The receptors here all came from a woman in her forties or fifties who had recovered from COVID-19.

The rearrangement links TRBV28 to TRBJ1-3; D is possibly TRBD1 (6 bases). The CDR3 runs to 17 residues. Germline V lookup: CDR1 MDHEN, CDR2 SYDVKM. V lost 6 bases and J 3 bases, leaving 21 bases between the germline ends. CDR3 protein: CASSSPGRGNGGNTIYF. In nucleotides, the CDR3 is TGTGCCAGCAGCTCCCCCGGGAGGGGGAATGGTGGAAACACCATATATTTT.

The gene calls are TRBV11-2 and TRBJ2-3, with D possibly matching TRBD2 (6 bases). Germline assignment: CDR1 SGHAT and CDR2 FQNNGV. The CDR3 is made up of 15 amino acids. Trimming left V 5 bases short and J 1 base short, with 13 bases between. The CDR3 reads CASSTQRAGTDTQYF. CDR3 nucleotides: TGTGCCAGCAGCACCCAGCGGGCCGGCACAGATACGCAGTATTTT. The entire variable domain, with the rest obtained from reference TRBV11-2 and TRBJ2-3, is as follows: EAGVAQSPRYKIIEKRQSVAFWCNPISGHATLYWYQQILGQGPKLLIQFQNNGVVDDSQLPKDRFSAERLKGVDSTLKIQPAKLEDSAVYLCASSTQRAGTDTQYFGPGTRLTVL.

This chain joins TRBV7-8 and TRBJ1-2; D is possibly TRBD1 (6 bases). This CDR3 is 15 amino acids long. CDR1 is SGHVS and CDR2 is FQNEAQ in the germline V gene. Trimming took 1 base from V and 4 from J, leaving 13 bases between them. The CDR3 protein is CASSLGAGAVYGYTF. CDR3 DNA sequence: TGTGCCAGCAGCTTAGGTGCGGGGGCAGTCTATGGCTACACCTTC.

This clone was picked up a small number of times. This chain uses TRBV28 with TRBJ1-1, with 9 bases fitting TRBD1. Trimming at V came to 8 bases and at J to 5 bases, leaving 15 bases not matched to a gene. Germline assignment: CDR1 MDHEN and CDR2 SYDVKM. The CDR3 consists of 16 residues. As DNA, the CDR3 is TGTGCCAGCCCACCGGGACAGGGTCTATATCGGACTGAAGCTTTCTTT. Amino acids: CASPPGQGLYRTEAFF.

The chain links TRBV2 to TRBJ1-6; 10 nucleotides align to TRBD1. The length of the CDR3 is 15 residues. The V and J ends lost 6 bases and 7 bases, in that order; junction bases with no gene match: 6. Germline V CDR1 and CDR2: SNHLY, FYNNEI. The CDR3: CASRLGTGANSPLHF. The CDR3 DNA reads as TGTGCCAGCAGACTGGGGACAGGGGCGAATTCACCCCTCCACTTT.

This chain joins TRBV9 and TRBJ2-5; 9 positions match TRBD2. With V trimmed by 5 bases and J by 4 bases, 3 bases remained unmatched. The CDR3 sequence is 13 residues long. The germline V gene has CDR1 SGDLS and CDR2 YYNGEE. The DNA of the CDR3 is TGTGCCAGCAGTCTAGCGGGACGAGAGACCCAGTACTTC. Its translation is CASSLAGRETQYF.